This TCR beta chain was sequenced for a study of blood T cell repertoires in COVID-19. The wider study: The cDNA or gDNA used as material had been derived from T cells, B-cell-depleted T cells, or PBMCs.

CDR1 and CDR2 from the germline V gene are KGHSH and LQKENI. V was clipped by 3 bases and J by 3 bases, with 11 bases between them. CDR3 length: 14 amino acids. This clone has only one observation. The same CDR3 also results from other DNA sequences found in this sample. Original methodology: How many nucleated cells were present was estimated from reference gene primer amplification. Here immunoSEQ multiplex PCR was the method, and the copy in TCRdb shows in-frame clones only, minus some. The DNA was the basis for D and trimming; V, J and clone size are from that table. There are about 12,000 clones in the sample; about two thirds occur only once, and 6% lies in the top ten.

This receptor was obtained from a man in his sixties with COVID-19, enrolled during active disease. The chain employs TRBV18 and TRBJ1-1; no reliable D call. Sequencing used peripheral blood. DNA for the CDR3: TGTGCCAGCTCACCTCTTTCCGGAGACACTGAAGCTTTCTTT. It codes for CASSPLSGDTEAFF. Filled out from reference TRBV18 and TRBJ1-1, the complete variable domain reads NAGVMQNPRHLVRRRGQEARLRCSPMKGHSHVYWYRQLPEEGLKFMVYLQKENIIDESGMPKERFSAEFPKEGPSILRIQQVVRGDSAAYFCASSPLSGDTEAFFGQGTRLTVV.